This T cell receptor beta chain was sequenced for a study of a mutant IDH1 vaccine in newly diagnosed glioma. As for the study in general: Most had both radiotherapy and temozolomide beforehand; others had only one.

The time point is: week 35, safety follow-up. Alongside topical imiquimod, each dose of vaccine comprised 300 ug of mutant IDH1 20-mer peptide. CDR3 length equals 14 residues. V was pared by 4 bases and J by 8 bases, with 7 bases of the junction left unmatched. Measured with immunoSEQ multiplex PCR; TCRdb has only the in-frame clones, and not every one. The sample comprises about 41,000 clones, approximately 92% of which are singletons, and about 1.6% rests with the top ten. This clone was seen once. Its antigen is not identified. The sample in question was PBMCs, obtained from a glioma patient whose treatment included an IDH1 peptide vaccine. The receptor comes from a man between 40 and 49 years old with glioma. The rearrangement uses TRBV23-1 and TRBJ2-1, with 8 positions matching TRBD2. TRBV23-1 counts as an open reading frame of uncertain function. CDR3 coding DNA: TGCGCCAGCAGTCCACGGACTAGCCAACATGAGCAGTTCTTC. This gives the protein CASSPRTSQHEQFF.